The next 26 T cell receptor beta chains were all read from a single sample in a study of patients and donors after allogeneic stem cell transplantation. TCRdb re-derived calls from the RT-PCR reads in MiXCR, one entry per CDR3 protein. Of 900,000 to 1,000,000 distinct CDR3 sequences listed, 15% to 20% are singletons. Sequenced material: blood, either unsorted or a sorted T cell fraction (not recorded which). The receptors shown here come from a human donor who was either an allogeneic HSCT recipient or a stem cell or donor lymphocyte infusion donor (not recorded which). It is not recorded whose cells these are; they may come from a transplant donor.

This clonotype came up a few times. CDR3 sequence: CASSVAPGARETQYF. The CDR3 nucleotides are TGTGCCAGCAGCGTAGCACCGGGAGCGAGAGAGACCCAGTACTTC. The chain couples TRBV9 to TRBJ2-5; weak D call: TRBD2 (6 bases). Trimming pared 0 bases from V and 4 bases from J, leaving 13 bases between. The CDR3 is 15 residues long. In germline, CDR1 is SGDLS, CDR2 YYNGEE.

The V call is TRBV5-1, the J call TRBJ1-2; a weak D match, TRBD1 (5 bases). The CDR3 is 16 amino acids. V was clipped by 4 bases and J by 4 bases, with 20 bases between them. Germline V gene lookup returns CDR1 SGHRS and CDR2 YFSETQ. CDR3 nucleotides: TGCGCCAGCAGCCGTGATGGCAGGGACCGGATCTATGGCTACACCTTC. Encoded protein: CASSRDGRDRIYGYTF.

This chain joins TRBV20-1 and TRBJ2-1, with 8 bases lining up with TRBD2. The germline V gene has CDR1 DFQATT and CDR2 SNEGSKA (reference sequence). The CDR3 consists of 15 residues. The V and J ends lost 6 bases and 9 bases, in that order; junction bases with no gene match: 16. The CDR3 here is CSAPSVREGLPEQFF. For the CDR3, the DNA is TGCAGTGCCCCCTCAGTCCGGGAGGGCCTGCCTGAGCAGTTCTTC.

This chain uses TRBV21-1 with TRBJ2-2; TRBD1 is the table's D call, not checked against the DNA. TRBV21-1 is recorded as a pseudogene. The CDR3 sequence is 18 residues long. In nucleotides, the CDR3 is TGTGCCAGCAGCAACGAGGGGCGACAGGGTTGGAACACCGGGGAGCTGTTTTTT. Amino acid sequence: CASSNEGRQGWNTGELFF.

This chain joins TRBV11-1 and TRBJ2-3; 12 bases fit TRBD2. CDR3 length: 20 amino acids. CDR1 is SGHAT and CDR2 is FQDESV in the germline V gene (reference sequence). After removal of 6 bases from V and 4 bases from J, the junction contained 20 bases not matched to a gene. The CDR3 is CASSNSRAPSGGARADTQYF. CDR3 in DNA: TGTGCCAGCAGTAATTCCCGGGCTCCTAGCGGGGGGGCCAGGGCAGATACGCAGTATTTT.

The chain is built from TRBV5-1 and TRBJ2-7, with 9 bases lining up with TRBD2. Trimming removed 0 bases from V and 7 bases from J; junction bases left unmatched: 8. The germline gives CDR1 SGHRS, CDR2 YFSETQ. This CDR3 is 15 amino acids long. For the CDR3, the DNA is TGCGCCAGCAGCTTGGGTAGCGGGAGATCTGGGGAGCAGTACTTC. Encoded protein: CASSLGSGRSGEQYF.

This clonotype showed up just a few times. In nucleotides, the CDR3 is TGTGCCAGCAGCGCGCCGGACAGGCAGGATTCACCCCTCCACTTT. It encodes CASSAPDRQDSPLHF. V gene TRBV9 combines with J gene TRBJ1-6; 7 bases map to TRBD1. The CDR3 covers 15 residues. Germline V CDR1 and CDR2: SGDLS, YYNGEE. J lost 8 bases, V lost 3 bases, and 8 bases had no gene match.

V usage is TRBV7-3 and J usage is TRBJ2-1; 8 bases align to TRBD1. The CDR3 is 14 residues long. From germline, CDR1 is SGHTA and CDR2 FQGTGA. V was clipped by 4 bases and J by 5 bases; unmatched bases: 4. The DNA for the CDR3 is TGTGCCAGCAGCTCTCAGGGGGCGGACAATGAGCAGTTCTTC. This codes for CASSSQGADNEQFF.

The gene calls are TRBV10-3 and TRBJ1-2; 9 nucleotides line up with TRBD1. Unmatched junction bases numbered 17, after V lost 8 bases and J lost 7 bases. The CDR3 length is 16 residues. Germline CDR1 reads ENHRY; CDR2 reads SYGVKD. The CDR3 sequence is CAIAHGTGSQKFGYTF. The DNA for the CDR3 is TGTGCCATCGCCCACGGGACAGGGTCTCAAAAGTTTGGCTACACCTTC.

This clonotype has only a few counts. The V gene is TRBV2, the J gene TRBJ2-1; D is undetermined. This CDR3 comprises 12 residues. The V and J ends lost 0 bases and 8 bases respectively, with 5 bases between them. Germline V CDR1 and CDR2: SNHLY, FYNNEI. The CDR3 loop reads CASSEARYEQFF. The CDR3 DNA is TGTGCCAGCAGTGAAGCGAGGTATGAGCAGTTCTTC.

This clonotype appeared a few times. The chain joins TRBV24-1 to TRBJ2-1; the match to TRBD2 covers 9 bases. CDR1 is KGHDR and CDR2 is SFDVKD in the germline V gene. V shed 4 bases, J shed 0 bases, and the junction held 3 bases outside the gene matches. CDR3 length: 16 residues. DNA of the CDR3: TGTGCCACCAGTGAGGTTAGCGGGAGCTCCTACAATGAGCAGTTCTTC. Amino acid sequence: CATSEVSGSSYNEQFF.

This clonotype has a single count. The DNA for the CDR3 is TGTGCCTGGAGTCCCCCGCCGGCTGGAAACACCATATATTTT. Translated, it gives CAWSPPPAGNTIYF. The chain has TRBV30 and TRBJ1-3; D is unclear. CDR3 length equals 14 residues. The V end lost 2 bases, the J end lost 2 bases, and 10 bases lay between the germline ends. Germline CDR1 GTSNPN, CDR2 SVGIG (reference sequence).

This clonotype was found a few times. This sequence joins TRBV12-3 or TRBV12-4 and TRBJ2-4, with D perhaps matching TRBD2 (5 bases). The CDR3 has 14 amino acids. V dropped 6 bases and J dropped 4 bases, with 13 bases sitting between them. CDR3 sequence (DNA): TGTGCCAGCAGCCTGACTTGGGAGAAAAACATTCAGTACTTC. It is translated as CASSLTWEKNIQYF.

The rearrangement uses TRBV12-3 or TRBV12-4 and TRBJ1-6; weak D call: TRBD1 (6 bases). V dropped 4 bases and J dropped 8 bases, with 12 bases sitting between them. The CDR3 is 14 amino acids. The DNA of the CDR3 is TGTGCCAGCAGTTCGCGGGGACAAGATTCACCCCTCCACTTT. It encodes CASSSRGQDSPLHF.

The V gene is TRBV11-3, the J gene TRBJ2-5; 9 positions match TRBD1. V gave up 1 base and J gave up 2 bases; unmatched junction bases: 5. Germline V gene lookup returns CDR1 SGHNT and CDR2 YENEEA. The CDR3 is made up of 16 amino acids. CDR3 loop: CASSLGDRAEQETQYF. In DNA, the CDR3 is TGTGCCAGCAGCTTAGGGGACAGGGCCGAACAAGAGACCCAGTACTTC. Supplemented by reference TRBV11-3 and TRBJ2-5, the full variable domain reads EAGVVQSPRYKIIEKKQPVAFWCNPISGHNTLYWYLQNLGQGPELLIRYENEEAVDDSQLPKDRFSAERLKGVDSTLKIQPAELGDSAVYLCASSLGDRAEQETQYFGPGTRLLVL.

V and J are TRBV7-2 and TRBJ2-3, with D perhaps matching TRBD2 (7 bases). The CDR3 has 17 amino acids. Germline CDR1 is SGHTA and CDR2 is FQGNSA. Deletions cut 3 bases from V and 2 bases from J, with 18 bases between. The CDR3 DNA follows: TGTGCCAGCAGCTTGAGGGGGGGCCGCATGGCCACAGATACGCAGTATTTT. Residues: CASSLRGGRMATDTQYF.

The rearrangement joins TRBV4-3 to TRBJ1-2; 8 positions match TRBD1. The CDR3 extends over 16 amino acids. The junction had 6 bases not matched to a gene; V was cut back by 0 bases and J by 3 bases. Germline values: CDR1 LGHNA, CDR2 YSLEER. The CDR3 spells CASSQDKTGVYYGYTF. The CDR3 DNA reads TGCGCCAGCAGCCAAGATAAGACAGGGGTGTACTATGGCTACACCTTC.

This clonotype was seen a few times. This chain connects TRBV12-3 or TRBV12-4 to TRBJ1-2, with no clear D. V was clipped by 6 bases and J by 5 bases, with 7 bases between them. The CDR3 is 11 amino acids. The CDR3 loop reads CASRLLYGYTF. The CDR3 DNA sequence: TGTGCCAGCAGGCTCCTTTATGGCTACACCTTC.

The V gene is TRBV30, the J gene TRBJ1-5; D ambiguous. In germline, CDR1 is GTSNPN, CDR2 SVGIG (reference sequence). This CDR3 spans 12 amino acids. Trimming pared 2 bases from V and 6 bases from J, leaving 8 bases between. Here the CDR3 reads CAWSPVGQPQHF. The CDR3 DNA is TGTGCCTGGAGTCCGGTGGGTCAGCCCCAGCATTTT.

This clonotype was found a few times. The chain couples TRBV7-7 to TRBJ2-3, with a tentative D call TRBD1 (6 bases). The CDR3 has 15 residues. The V end was cut by 5 bases, the J end by 0 bases, with 12 bases between. Germline CDR1 SSHAT, CDR2 FNYEAQ (reference sequence). The CDR3, as DNA: TGTGCCAGCAGCATGGGGGCGGCTAGCACAGATACGCAGTATTTT. Amino acids: CASSMGAASTDTQYF.

V usage is TRBV7-9 and J usage is TRBJ1-2; 11 nucleotides match TRBD1. V dropped 5 bases and J dropped 4; count of bases not matched to a gene: 9. The length of the CDR3 is 16 residues. Germline loops: CDR1 SEHNR, CDR2 FQNEAQ (reference sequence). The CDR3 loop reads CASSAPDRGPLYGYTF. The CDR3 DNA is TGTGCCAGCAGCGCCCCGGACAGGGGGCCTCTCTATGGCTACACCTTC.

V usage is TRBV21-1 and J usage is TRBJ1-5; no DNA check was done on the table's D call, TRBD1. TRBV21-1 is deemed a pseudogene. The CDR3 is 16 residues long. This CDR3 reads CASLGECSYSNQPQHF. The DNA of the CDR3 is TGTGCCAGCCTGGGGGAATGTTCCTATAGCAATCAGCCCCAGCATTTT.

Only a few counts were recorded for this clonotype. The chain recombines TRBV5-1 with TRBJ1-5; the D gene is possibly TRBD1 (6 bases). The CDR3 is 16 amino acids. V lost 3 bases and J lost 0, with 13 bases in between. The germline CDR1 and CDR2 sequences are SGHRS and YFSETQ. The chain's CDR3 is CASSSPGTYSNQPQHF. CDR3 sequence (DNA): TGCGCCAGCAGCTCTCCCGGGACATATAGCAATCAGCCCCAGCATTTT. Looking up the rest from reference TRBV5-1 and TRBJ1-5 gives the full variable domain: KAGVTQTPRYLIKTRGQQVTLSCSPISGHRSVSWYQQTPGQGLQFLFEYFSETQRNKGNFPGRFSGRQFSNSRSEMNVSTLELGDSALYLCASSSPGTYSNQPQHFGDGTRLSIL.

The chain links TRBV20-1 to TRBJ2-3; 8 bases align to TRBD2. Germline lookup yields CDR1 DFQATT and CDR2 SNEGSKA (reference sequence). V lost 5 bases, J lost 2 bases, and 6 bases stayed unmatched. This CDR3 is 14 amino acids long. The CDR3 region is CSAFHSGNTDTQYF. CDR3 in DNA: TGCAGTGCTTTCCATAGCGGGAACACAGATACGCAGTATTTT.

In its sample, this clonotype was seen many times. V and J are TRBV28 and TRBJ2-6; weak D call: TRBD1 (6 bases). The CDR3 has 17 amino acids. Trimming pared 5 bases from V and 0 bases from J, leaving 14 bases between. Germline CDR1 reads MDHEN; CDR2 reads SYDVKM. The chain's CDR3 is CASSVTQGRSGANVLTF. DNA of the CDR3: TGTGCCAGCAGTGTAACACAGGGACGCTCTGGGGCCAACGTCCTGACTTTC.

A few counts support this clonotype. The V gene is TRBV7-2, the J gene TRBJ2-1, with TRBD2 matching 8 bases. V lost 5 bases and J lost 2; bases outside the gene matches: 5. Per the germline V gene, CDR1 is SGHTA and CDR2 is FQGNSA. This CDR3 region has 15 residues. The CDR3 region is CASSATSGAYNEQFF. The CDR3 coding sequence is TGTGCCAGCAGCGCCACTAGCGGTGCCTACAATGAGCAGTTCTTC.